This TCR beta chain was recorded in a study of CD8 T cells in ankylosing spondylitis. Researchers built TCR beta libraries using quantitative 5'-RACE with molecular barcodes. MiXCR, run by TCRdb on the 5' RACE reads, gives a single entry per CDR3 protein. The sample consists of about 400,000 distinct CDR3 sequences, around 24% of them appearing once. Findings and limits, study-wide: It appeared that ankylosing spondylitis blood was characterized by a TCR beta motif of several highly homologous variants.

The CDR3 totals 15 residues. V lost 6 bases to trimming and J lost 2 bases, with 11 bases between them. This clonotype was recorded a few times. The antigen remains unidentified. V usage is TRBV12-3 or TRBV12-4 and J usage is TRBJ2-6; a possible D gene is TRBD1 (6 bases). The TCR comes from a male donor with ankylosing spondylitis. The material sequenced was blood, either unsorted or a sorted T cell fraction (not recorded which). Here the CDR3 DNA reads TGTGCCAGCAGCCTCCGGGACACTGGGGCCAACGTCCTGACTTTC. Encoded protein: CASSLRDTGANVLTF.